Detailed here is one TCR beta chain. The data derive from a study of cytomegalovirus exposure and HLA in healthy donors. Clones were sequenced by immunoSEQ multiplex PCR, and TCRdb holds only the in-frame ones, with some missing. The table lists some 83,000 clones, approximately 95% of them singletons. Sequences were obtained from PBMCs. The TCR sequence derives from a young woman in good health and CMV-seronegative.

CDR3 DNA sequence: TGTGCCAGCAGCCCGGGTGTGGGGGCCAACGTCCTGACTTTC. Protein sequence: CASSPGVGANVLTF. V is TRBV6-4 and J is TRBJ2-6; D gene ambiguous. Trimming left V 6 bases short and J 4 bases short, with 10 bases between. This CDR3 spans 14 amino acids. Germline V lookup: CDR1 MRHNA, CDR2 SNTAGT.